The T cell receptor (beta chain) under discussion was sequenced for a study of blood T cells in healthy people across ages. Notes on the study in general: The authors considered diversity estimates from one million T cells to be underestimates. Versus aged donors, long-lived donors had higher diversity and more naive CD4+ cells.

Germline V gene data show CDR1 as MNHNY and CDR2 as SVGAGI (reference sequence). J lost 3 bases, V lost 7 bases, and 5 bases had no gene match. This CDR3 is 15 amino acids long. Aged about 6 to 90, donors were systemically healthy Caucasians from Russia. Regarding this clonotype: Antigen unknown.

The use of a sample-barcoded 5' primer and a J-beta primer mix characterized a second PCR of about 7 to 12 cycles. There were at least 2.5 million CDR3-containing paired-end reads obtained from each sample. TCRdb analysed the 5' RACE reads with MiXCR anew, one entry per CDR3 protein. This table has over 600,000 distinct CDR3 sequences, roughly two fifths appearing once. The V gene is TRBV6-6, the J gene TRBJ1-6, with 8 bases lining up with TRBD1. The sequencing sample was made of blood. The TCR sequence derives from a man older than 75 in good health. The CDR3 loop is CASTEGQVYNSPLHF. The CDR3 DNA reads TGTGCCAGCACCGAGGGACAGGTCTATAATTCACCCCTCCACTTT.